The T cell receptor beta chain under discussion was sequenced for a study of human T cells and chemical hapten exposure. CDR1 is MDHEN, CDR2 SYDVKM, per germline. The V and J ends lost 5 bases and 5 bases respectively, with 15 bases between them. CDR3 size: 15 residues. TCRdb processed the RACE reads anew with MiXCR; each CDR3 protein has one entry. The sample carries tens of thousands of distinct CDR3 sequences, around 8.8% recorded once. Time point here: patch test 2, 6 weeks after DPC sensitization. Treatment specified: therapeutic diphenylcyclopropenone sensitization with weekly scalp DPC. The study extracted total RNA from unfractionated whole blood. This clonotype occurred a few times.

Specimen: whole blood, collected in connection with sensitization to the hapten diphenylcyclopropenone (DPC). The clonotype originates from a woman in her forties or fifties with alopecia areata. Some clones in this sample may be carry-over from other donors' samples. The V call is TRBV28, the J call TRBJ1-4; no clear D gene. CDR3 sequence reads: CASSPLRSQNEKLFF. The CDR3 DNA sequence: TGTGCCAGCAGTCCCCTTAGGTCTCAAAATGAAAAACTGTTTTTT.